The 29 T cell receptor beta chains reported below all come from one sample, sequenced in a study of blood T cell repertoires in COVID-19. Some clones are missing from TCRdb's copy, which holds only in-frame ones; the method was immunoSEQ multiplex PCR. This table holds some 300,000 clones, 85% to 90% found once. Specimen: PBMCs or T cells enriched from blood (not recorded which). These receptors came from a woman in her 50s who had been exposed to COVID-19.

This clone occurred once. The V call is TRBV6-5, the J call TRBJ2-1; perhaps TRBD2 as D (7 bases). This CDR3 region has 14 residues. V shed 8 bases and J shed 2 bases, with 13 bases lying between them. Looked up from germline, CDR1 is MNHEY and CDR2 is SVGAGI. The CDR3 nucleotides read TGTGCCAGCGGGGAGGGGGATACCTACAATGAGCAGTTCTTC. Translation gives CASGEGDTYNEQFF.

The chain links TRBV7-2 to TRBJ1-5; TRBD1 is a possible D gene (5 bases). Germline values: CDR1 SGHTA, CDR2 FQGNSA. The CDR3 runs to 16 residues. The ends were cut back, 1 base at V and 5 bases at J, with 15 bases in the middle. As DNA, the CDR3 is TGTGCCAGCAGCTTAGAGTTTTCGGCGGGGGATCAGCCCCAGCATTTT. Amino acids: CASSLEFSAGDQPQHF.

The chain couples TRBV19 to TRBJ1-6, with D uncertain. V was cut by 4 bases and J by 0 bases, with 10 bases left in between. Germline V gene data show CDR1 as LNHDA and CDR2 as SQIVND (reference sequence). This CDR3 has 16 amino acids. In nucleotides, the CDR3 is TGTGCCAGTAGTACGACGGGATCCTCCTATAATTCACCCCTCCACTTT. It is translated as CASSTTGSSYNSPLHF.

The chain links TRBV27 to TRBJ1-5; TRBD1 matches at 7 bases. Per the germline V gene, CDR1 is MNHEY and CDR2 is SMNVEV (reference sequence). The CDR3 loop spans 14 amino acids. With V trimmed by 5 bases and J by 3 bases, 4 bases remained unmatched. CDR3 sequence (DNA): TGTGCCAGCAGTAACAGGGGTTACAATCAGCCCCAGCATTTT. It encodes CASSNRGYNQPQHF.

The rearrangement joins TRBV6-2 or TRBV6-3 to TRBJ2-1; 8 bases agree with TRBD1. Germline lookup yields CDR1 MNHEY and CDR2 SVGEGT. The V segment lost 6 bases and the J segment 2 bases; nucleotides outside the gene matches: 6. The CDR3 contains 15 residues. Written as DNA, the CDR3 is TGTGCCAGCAGCCGCGACAGGGGCGCCTACAATGAGCAGTTCTTC. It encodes CASSRDRGAYNEQFF.

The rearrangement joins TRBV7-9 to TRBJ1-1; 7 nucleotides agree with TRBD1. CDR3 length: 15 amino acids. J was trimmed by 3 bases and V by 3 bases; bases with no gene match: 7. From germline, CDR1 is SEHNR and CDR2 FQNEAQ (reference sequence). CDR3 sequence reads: CASSLSGTVHTEAFF. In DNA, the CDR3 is TGTGCCAGCAGCTTGTCCGGGACAGTTCACACTGAAGCTTTCTTT. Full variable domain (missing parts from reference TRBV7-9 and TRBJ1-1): DTGVSQNPRHKITKRGQNVTFRCDPISEHNRLYWYRQTLGQGPEFLTYFQNEAQLEKSRLLSDRFSAERPKGSFSTLEIQRTEQGDSAMYLCASSLSGTVHTEAFFGQGTRLTVV.

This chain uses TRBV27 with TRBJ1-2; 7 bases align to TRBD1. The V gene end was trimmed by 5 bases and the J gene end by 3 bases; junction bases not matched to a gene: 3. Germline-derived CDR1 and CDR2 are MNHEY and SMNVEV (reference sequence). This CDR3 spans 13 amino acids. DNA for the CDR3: TGTGCCAGCAGTATTGACAGGGACTATGGCTACACCTTC. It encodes CASSIDRDYGYTF.

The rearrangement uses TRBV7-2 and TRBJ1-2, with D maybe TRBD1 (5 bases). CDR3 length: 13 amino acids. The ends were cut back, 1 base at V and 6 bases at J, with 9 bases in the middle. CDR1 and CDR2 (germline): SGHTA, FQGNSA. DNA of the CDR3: TGTGCCAGCAGCTTAGTAGGGGTGGATGGCTACACCTTC. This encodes CASSLVGVDGYTF. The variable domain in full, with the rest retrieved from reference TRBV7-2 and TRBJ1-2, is GAGVSQSPSNKVTEKGKDVELRCDPISGHTALYWYRQSLGQGLEFLIYFQGNSAPDKSGLPSDRFSAERTGGSVSTLTIQRTQQEDSAVYLCASSLVGVDGYTFGSGTRLTVV.

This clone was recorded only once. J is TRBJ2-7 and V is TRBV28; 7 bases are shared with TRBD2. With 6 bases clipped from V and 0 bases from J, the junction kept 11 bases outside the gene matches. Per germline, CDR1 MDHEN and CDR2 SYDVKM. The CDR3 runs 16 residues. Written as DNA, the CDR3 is TGTGCCAGCAGCACGCGCGGGGGAATACTCTCCTACGAGCAGTACTTC. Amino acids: CASSTRGGILSYEQYF.

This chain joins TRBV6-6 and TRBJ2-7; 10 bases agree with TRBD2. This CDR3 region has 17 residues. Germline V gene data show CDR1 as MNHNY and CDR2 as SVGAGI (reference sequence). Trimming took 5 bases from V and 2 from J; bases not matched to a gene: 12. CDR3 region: CASSLKAGGHSPYEQYF. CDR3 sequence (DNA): TGTGCCAGCAGTCTCAAAGCGGGGGGGCATTCCCCCTACGAGCAGTACTTC.

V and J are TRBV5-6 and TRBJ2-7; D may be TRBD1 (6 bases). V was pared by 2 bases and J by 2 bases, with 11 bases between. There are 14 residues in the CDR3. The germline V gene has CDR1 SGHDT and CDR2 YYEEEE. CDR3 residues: CASSLTGSPYEQYF. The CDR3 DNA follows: TGTGCCAGCAGCTTAACAGGGTCCCCCTACGAGCAGTACTTC.

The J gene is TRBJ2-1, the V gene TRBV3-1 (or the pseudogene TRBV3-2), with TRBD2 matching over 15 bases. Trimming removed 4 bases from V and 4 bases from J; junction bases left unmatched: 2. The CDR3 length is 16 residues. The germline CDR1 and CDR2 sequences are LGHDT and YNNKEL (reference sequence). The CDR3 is CASSLGLAGGYNEQFF. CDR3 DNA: TGTGCCAGCAGCCTCGGACTAGCGGGGGGGTACAATGAGCAGTTCTTC.

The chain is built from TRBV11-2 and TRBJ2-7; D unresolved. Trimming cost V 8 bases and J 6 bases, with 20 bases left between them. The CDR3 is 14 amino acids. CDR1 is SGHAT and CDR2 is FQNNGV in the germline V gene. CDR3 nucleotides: TGTGCCAGCCAATATGAAAACTACATACGCGAGCAGTACTTC. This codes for CASQYENYIREQYF.

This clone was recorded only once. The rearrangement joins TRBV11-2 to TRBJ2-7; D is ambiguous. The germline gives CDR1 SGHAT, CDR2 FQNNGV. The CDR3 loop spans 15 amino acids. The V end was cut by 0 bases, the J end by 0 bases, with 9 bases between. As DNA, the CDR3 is TGTGCCAGCAGCTTAGATCTTAGTAGCTCCTACGAGCAGTACTTC. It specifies CASSLDLSSSYEQYF.

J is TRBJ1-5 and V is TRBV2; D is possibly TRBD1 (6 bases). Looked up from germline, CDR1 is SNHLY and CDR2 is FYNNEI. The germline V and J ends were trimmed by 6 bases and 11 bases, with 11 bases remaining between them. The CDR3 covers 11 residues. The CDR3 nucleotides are TGTGCCAGCAGGGGGACATATTCCCAGCATTTT. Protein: CASRGTYSQHF.

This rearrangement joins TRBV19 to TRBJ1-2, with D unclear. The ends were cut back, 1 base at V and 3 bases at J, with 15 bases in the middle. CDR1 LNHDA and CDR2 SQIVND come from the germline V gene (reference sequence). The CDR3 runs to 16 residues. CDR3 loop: CASSIVGREADYGYTF. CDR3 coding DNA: TGTGCCAGTAGTATAGTAGGACGGGAGGCTGACTATGGCTACACCTTC.

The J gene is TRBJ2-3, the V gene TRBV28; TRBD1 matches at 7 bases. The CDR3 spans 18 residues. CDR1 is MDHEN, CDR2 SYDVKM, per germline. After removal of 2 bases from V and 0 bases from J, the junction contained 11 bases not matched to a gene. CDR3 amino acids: CASSLDFGRGYSTDTQYF. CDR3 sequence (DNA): TGTGCCAGCAGTTTAGACTTTGGCAGGGGGTATAGCACAGATACGCAGTATTTT.

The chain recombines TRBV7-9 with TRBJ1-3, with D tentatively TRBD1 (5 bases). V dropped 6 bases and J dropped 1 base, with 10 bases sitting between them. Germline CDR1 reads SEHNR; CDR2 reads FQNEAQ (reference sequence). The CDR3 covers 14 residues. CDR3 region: CASRSDRSGNTIYF. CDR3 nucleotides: TGTGCCAGCAGGAGTGACAGATCTGGAAACACCATATATTTT.

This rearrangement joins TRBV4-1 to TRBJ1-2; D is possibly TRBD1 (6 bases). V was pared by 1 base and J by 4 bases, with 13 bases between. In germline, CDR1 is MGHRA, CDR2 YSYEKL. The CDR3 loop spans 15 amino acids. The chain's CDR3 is CASSQGGTKFYGYTF. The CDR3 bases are TGCGCCAGCAGCCAAGGGGGGACAAAGTTCTATGGCTACACCTTC.

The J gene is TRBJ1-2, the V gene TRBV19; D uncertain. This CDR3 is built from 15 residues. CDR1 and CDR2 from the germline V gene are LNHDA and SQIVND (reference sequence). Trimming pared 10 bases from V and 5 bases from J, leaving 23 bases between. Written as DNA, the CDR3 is TGTGCCACCACCTCTACGGTGGGGTCGGGATATGGCTACACCTTC. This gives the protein CATTSTVGSGYGYTF.

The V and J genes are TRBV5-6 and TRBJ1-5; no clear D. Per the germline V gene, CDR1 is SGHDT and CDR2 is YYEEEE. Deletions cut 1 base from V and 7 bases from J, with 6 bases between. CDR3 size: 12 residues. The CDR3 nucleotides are TGTGCCAGCAGCTTGTCGAGGCAGCCCCAGCATTTT. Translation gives CASSLSRQPQHF.

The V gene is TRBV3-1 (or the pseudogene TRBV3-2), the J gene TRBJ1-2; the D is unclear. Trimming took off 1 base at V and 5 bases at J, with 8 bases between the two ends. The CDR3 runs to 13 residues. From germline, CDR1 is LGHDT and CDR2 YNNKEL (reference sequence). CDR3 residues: CASSQVAGYGYTF. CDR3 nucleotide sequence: TGTGCCAGCAGCCAAGTGGCAGGATATGGCTACACCTTC.

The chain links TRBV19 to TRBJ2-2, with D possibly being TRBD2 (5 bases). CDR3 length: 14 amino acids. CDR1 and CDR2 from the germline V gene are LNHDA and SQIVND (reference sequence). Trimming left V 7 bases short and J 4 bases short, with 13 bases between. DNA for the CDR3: TGTGCCAGTAACCCCGGGGTAGGCACCGGGGAGCTGTTTTTT. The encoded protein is CASNPGVGTGELFF.

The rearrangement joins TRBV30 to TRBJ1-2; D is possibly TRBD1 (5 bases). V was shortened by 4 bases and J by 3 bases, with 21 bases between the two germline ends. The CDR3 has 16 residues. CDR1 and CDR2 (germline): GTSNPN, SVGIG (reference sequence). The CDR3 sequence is CAWKTDGGDFYYGYTF. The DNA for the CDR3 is TGTGCCTGGAAGACGGACGGGGGGGACTTTTACTATGGCTACACCTTC.

DNA for the CDR3: TGCGCCAGCCGGTACGGGGACAGGGGGTTCATTGTCACAGATACGCAGTATTTT. Protein product: CASRYGDRGFIVTDTQYF. The chain couples TRBV5-1 to TRBJ2-3, with 11 bases identical to TRBD1. This CDR3 comprises 18 residues. After removal of 7 bases from V and 2 bases from J, the junction contained 15 bases not matched to a gene. Germline V gene sequence: CDR1 SGHRS, CDR2 YFSETQ.

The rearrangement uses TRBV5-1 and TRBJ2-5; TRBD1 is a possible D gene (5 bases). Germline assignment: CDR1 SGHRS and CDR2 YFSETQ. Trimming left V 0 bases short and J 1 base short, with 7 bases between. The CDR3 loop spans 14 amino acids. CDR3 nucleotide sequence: TGCGCCAGCAGCTTGGGGGGCCCCCAAGAGACCCAGTACTTC. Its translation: CASSLGGPQETQYF.

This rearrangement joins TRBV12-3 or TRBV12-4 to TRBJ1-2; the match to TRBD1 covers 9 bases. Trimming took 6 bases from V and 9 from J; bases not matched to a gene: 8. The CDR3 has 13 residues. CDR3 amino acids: CASSSGQGRSYTF. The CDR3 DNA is TGTGCCAGCAGCTCGGGACAGGGCAGGAGCTACACCTTC.

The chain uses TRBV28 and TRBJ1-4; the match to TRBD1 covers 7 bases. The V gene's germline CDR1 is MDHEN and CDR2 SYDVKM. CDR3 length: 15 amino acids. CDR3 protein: CGTRGLSSSNEKLFF. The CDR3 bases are TGTGGAACTAGGGGGCTGAGTTCGTCTAATGAAAAACTGTTTTTT.

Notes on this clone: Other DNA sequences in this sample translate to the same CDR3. The CDR3 protein is CASSLASSGGFNEQFF. CDR3 sequence (DNA): TGTGCCAGCAGCTTAGCGTCTAGCGGGGGGTTCAATGAGCAGTTCTTC. The chain recombines TRBV7-2 with TRBJ2-1; TRBD2 agrees at 11 bases. There are 16 residues in the CDR3. Germline CDR1 reads SGHTA; CDR2 reads FQGNSA. The trim removed 0 bases at V and 6 bases at J, leaving 4 bases unmatched.